The entry below describes one T cell receptor (beta chain). Patients at the Seattle site were enrolled during active infection and followed longitudinally. The table came from immunoSEQ multiplex PCR; TCRdb's copy has only in-frame clones and leaves some out. The sample holds over 75,000 clones, 88% seen once. The data were obtained in a study of blood T cell repertoires in COVID-19. The CDR3 consists of 17 residues. Germline V CDR1 and CDR2: MGHRA, YSYEKL. The J segment lost 9 bases and the V segment lost 0 bases, leaving 11 bases of the junction unmatched. The chain uses TRBV4-1 and TRBJ1-6, with 7 bases matching TRBD1. Sequencing used peripheral blood. This sequence originates from a man aged 45-65 years with COVID-19, enrolled during active disease. In DNA form, the CDR3 reads TGCGCCAGCAGCCAAGATCATCCCCCAGGGGGTTTTTCACCCCTCCACTTT. Protein product: CASSQDHPPGGFSPLHF.